Following are 16 T cell receptor beta chains from one sample sequenced in a study of T cells in Graves' hyperthyroidism and ophthalmopathy. Amplified TCR beta CDR3 regions came from RNA transcripts. A set of HTBI primers served as the primers for a first-round RT-PCR of the TCR CDR3. Via MiXCR, TCRdb re-called the multiplex PCR reads, giving one row per CDR3 protein. The data contain approximately 370,000 distinct CDR3 sequences, just under 15% of them singletons. Specimen: blood. These receptors were collected from a woman aged 25 to 39 with Graves' hyperthyroidism.

This clonotype was observed at least ten times. The genes are TRBV19 and TRBJ2-5; TRBD2 might be the D (6 bases). V was trimmed by 5 bases and J by 3 bases, leaving 16 bases between them. Germline V lookup: CDR1 LNHDA, CDR2 SQIVND (reference sequence). This CDR3 contains 15 residues. This CDR3 is CASSSPGGTKETQYF. The CDR3 DNA reads as TGTGCCAGTAGTTCCCCCGGCGGGACCAAAGAGACCCAGTACTTC.

This clonotype was observed many times. The genes are TRBV18 and TRBJ1-2; D not resolved. Germline lookup yields CDR1 KGHSH and CDR2 LQKENI. The V gene lost 6 bases and the J gene lost 6 bases, with 11 bases spanning the gap. CDR3 length equals 12 residues. CDR3 amino acids: CASSLHGDGYTF. The CDR3 bases are TGTGCCAGCTCTTTACACGGAGATGGCTACACCTTC. Full variable domain (rest looked up from reference TRBV18 and TRBJ1-2): NAGVMQNPRHLVRRRGQEARLRCSPMKGHSHVYWYRQLPEEGLKFMVYLQKENIIDESGMPKERFSAEFPKEGPSILRIQQVVRGDSAAYFCASSLHGDGYTFGSGTRLTVV.

This clonotype has a handful of counts. The chain combines TRBV6-1 with TRBJ2-1; D could derive from TRBD1 or TRBD2 (5 bases each). V shed 6 bases and J shed 0 bases, with 15 bases lying between them. Germline CDR1 reads MNHNS; CDR2 reads SASEGT. This CDR3 is 16 amino acids long. In DNA, the CDR3 is TGTGCCAGCAGGCCTGGGGGAGCGGCCTCCTACAATGAGCAGTTCTTC. Amino acid sequence: CASRPGGAASYNEQFF.

DNA for the CDR3: TGCAGTGCTCCCGGGCTAGCGGGATCGAGTTCCTACGAGCAGTACTTC. This codes for CSAPGLAGSSSYEQYF. The chain links TRBV20-1 to TRBJ2-7, with TRBD2 matching over 9 bases. This CDR3 comprises 16 residues. CDR1 and CDR2 from the germline V gene are DFQATT and SNEGSKA (reference sequence). V was clipped by 5 bases and J by 1 base; unmatched bases: 12.

The chain links TRBV10-3 to TRBJ2-1; TRBD1 matches at 8 bases. Trimming removed 3 bases from V and 10 bases from J; junction bases left unmatched: 8. CDR1 is ENHRY and CDR2 is SYGVKD in the germline V gene. The CDR3 loop spans 14 amino acids. CDR3 in DNA: TGTGCCATCAGTGATTTCGGACAGGGAAGGGAGCAGTTCTTC. Its translation: CAISDFGQGREQFF.

Remarks on this clonotype: One junction end disagrees with the germline gene, perhaps due to a read error. The chain employs TRBV28 and TRBJ1-1; D gene uncertain. The CDR3 is 14 residues long. Germline CDR1 MDHEN, CDR2 SYDVKM. This CDR3 reads CARSPAFPNSEAFF. Written as DNA, the CDR3 is TGTGCCAGGAGCCCGGCCTTTCCTAATTCTGAAGCCTTCTTT.

This clonotype came up a few times. The chain joins TRBV28 to TRBJ1-5, with D unresolved. Per germline, CDR1 MDHEN and CDR2 SYDVKM. The CDR3 covers 13 residues. V lost 3 bases to trimming and J lost 1 base, with 4 bases between them. CDR3 DNA sequence: TGTGCCAGCAGTTTCGAAAGCAATCAGCCCCAGCATTTT. It specifies CASSFESNQPQHF.

This clonotype occurred many times. The V call is TRBV2, the J call TRBJ2-1; D is possibly TRBD2 (6 bases). Germline CDR1 is SNHLY and CDR2 is FYNNEI. The V gene lost 6 bases and the J gene lost 10 bases, with 10 bases spanning the gap. The length of the CDR3 is 11 residues. This chain's CDR3 is CASRTGVEQFF. CDR3 sequence (DNA): TGTGCCAGCAGGACGGGAGTCGAGCAGTTCTTC.

This clonotype was counted ten times or more. CDR3 sequence: CASSSGQSRNQPQHF. The DNA of the CDR3 is TGTGCCAGCAGTTCCGGACAGAGTCGCAATCAGCCCCAGCATTTT. V is TRBV5-6 and J is TRBJ1-5; weak D call: TRBD1 (6 bases). Germline V gives CDR1 SGHDT, CDR2 YYEEEE. The V end was cut by 5 bases, the J end by 2 bases, with 14 bases between. CDR3 length equals 15 residues.

Comment on this clonotype: Being one base from a much bigger clone, this may be a read error. The chain couples TRBV12-3 or TRBV12-4 to TRBJ2-1, with D perhaps TRBD2 (5 bases). CDR3 size: 16 residues. The CDR3 is CASSSPDLRVYSEQFF. The CDR3 nucleotides are TGTGCCAGCAGCTCTCCGGACCTGCGGGTTTACAGTGAGCAGTTCTTC.

This clonotype has just a few counts. V and J are TRBV20-1 and TRBJ2-1; D gene unclear. V lost 3 bases, J lost 9 bases, and 6 bases lay in between. The germline V gene has CDR1 DFQATT and CDR2 SNEGSKA (reference sequence). The CDR3 sequence is 10 residues long. As DNA, the CDR3 is TGCAGTGCTAGTAGCACTGAGCAGTTCTTC. The encoded protein is CSASSTEQFF.

As to this clonotype: This clone may be a read error of a much larger clone one base away. The V gene is TRBV6-1, the J gene TRBJ1-5, with 7 positions matching TRBD1. After removal of 6 bases from V and 4 bases from J, the junction contained 3 bases not matched to a gene. CDR3 length equals 13 residues. Germline-derived CDR1 and CDR2 are MNHNS and SASEGT. CDR3 coding DNA: TGTGCCAGCAGGGACAGGACGAATCAGCCCCAGCATTTT. It yields the protein CASRDRTNQPQHF.

In its sample, this clonotype was seen a few times. The J gene is TRBJ2-5, the V gene TRBV3-1; D remains ambiguous. The length of the CDR3 is 14 residues. Trimming cost V 1 base and J 7 bases, with 13 bases left between them. Germline V gene sequence: CDR1 LGHDT, CDR2 YNNKEL (reference sequence). CDR3 sequence reads: CASSQAGPLGTQYF. CDR3 DNA sequence: TGTGCCAGCAGCCAAGCCGGCCCCTTGGGGACCCAGTACTTC.

This chain joins TRBV20-1 and TRBJ2-1; no firm D call. Looked up from germline, CDR1 is DFQATT and CDR2 is SNEGSKA (reference sequence). The CDR3 runs 11 residues. Deletions cut 4 bases from V and 8 bases from J, with 9 bases between. The CDR3: CSATSQYEQFF. As DNA, the CDR3 is TGCAGTGCTACCTCTCAATATGAGCAGTTCTTC.

This clonotype was seen many times. The chain combines TRBV20-1 with TRBJ2-7; no firm D call. Germline loops: CDR1 DFQATT, CDR2 SNEGSKA (reference sequence). V lost 3 bases, J lost 5 bases, and 8 bases lay in between. This CDR3 has 11 amino acids. CDR3 bases: TGCAGTGCTAGTGATCCAAACGAGCAGTACTTC. Its translation is CSASDPNEQYF.

This chain uses TRBV7-9 with TRBJ1-1, with D maybe TRBD1 (5 bases). The CDR3 extends over 15 amino acids. CDR1 is SEHNR and CDR2 is FQNEAQ in the germline V gene (reference sequence). The ends were cut back, 5 bases at V and 2 bases at J, with 15 bases in the middle. The chain's CDR3 is CASSTSTGENTEAFF. The DNA for the CDR3 is TGTGCCAGCAGCACTTCGACGGGGGAAAACACTGAAGCTTTCTTT.